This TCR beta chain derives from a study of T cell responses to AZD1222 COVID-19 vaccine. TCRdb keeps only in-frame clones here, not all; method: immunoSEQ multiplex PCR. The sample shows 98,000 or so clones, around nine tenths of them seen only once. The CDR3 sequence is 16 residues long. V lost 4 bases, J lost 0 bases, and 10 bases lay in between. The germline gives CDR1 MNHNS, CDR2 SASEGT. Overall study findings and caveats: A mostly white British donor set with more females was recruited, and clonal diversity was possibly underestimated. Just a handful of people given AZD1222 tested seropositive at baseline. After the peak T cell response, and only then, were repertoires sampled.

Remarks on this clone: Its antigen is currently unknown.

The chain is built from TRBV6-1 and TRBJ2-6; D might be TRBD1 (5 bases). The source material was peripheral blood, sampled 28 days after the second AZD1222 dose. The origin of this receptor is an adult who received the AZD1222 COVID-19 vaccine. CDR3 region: CASSVTASSGANVLTF. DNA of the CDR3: TGTGCCAGCAGTGTGACAGCGAGCTCTGGGGCCAACGTCCTGACTTTC.